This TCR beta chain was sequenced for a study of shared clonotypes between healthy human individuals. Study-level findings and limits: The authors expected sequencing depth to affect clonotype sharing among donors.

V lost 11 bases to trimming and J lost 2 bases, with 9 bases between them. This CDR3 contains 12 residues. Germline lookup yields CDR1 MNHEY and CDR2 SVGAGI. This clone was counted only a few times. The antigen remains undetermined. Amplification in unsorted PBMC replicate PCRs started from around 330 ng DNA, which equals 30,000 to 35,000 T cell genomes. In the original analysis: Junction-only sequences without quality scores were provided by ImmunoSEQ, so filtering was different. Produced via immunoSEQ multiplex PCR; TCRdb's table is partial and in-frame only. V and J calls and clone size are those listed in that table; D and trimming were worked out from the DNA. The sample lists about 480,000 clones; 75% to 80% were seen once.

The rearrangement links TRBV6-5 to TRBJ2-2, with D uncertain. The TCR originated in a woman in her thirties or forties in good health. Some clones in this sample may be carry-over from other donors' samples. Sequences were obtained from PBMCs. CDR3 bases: TGTGCCTCGTCTCATAACACCGGGGAGCTGTTTTTT. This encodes CASSHNTGELFF.